This T cell receptor beta chain was sequenced for a study of T cell responses to AZD1222 COVID-19 vaccine. Points from the study as a whole: After two AZD1222 doses, spike-specific TCR breadth and depth rose versus day 0. White British ancestry dominated among donors, who included more females, and clonal diversity was possibly underestimated.

In the case of this clone: Its antigen is not identified.

Profiling relied on immunoSEQ multiplex PCR, and the TCRdb table lists in-frame clones only, not all of them. The top ten hold approximately 5.6% of the sample, which has 70,000 to 95,000 clones, approximately 86% seen once. In germline, CDR1 is SGHTS, CDR2 YDEGEE. V shed 2 bases and J shed 1 base, with 12 bases lying between them. This CDR3 spans 15 amino acids. The sequencing used peripheral blood, collected 28 days after the second AZD1222 dose. The chain uses TRBV5-8 and TRBJ2-5; D remains ambiguous. This receptor was taken from an adult who received the AZD1222 COVID-19 vaccine. The DNA for the CDR3 is TGTGCCAGCAGCTTAGCCCTGACTCCCCAAGAGACCCAGTACTTC. Its protein product is CASSLALTPQETQYF.